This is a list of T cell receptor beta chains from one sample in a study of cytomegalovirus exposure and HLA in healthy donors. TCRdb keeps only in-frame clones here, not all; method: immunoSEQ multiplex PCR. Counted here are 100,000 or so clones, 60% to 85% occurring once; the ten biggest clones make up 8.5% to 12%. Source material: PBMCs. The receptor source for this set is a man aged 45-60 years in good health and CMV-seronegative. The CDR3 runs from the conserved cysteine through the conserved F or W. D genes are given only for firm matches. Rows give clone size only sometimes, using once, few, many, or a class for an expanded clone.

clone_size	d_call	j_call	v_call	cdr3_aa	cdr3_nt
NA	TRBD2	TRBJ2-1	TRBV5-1	CASSAISGSYNEQFF	TGCGCCAGCAGCGCAATTAGCGGGAGCTACAATGAGCAGTTCTTC
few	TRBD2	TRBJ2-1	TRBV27	CASSSSGRHEQFF	TGTGCCAGCAGTTCGAGCGGGAGGCATGAGCAGTTCTTC
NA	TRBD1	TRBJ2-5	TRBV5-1	CASSGDSEETQYF	TGCGCCAGCAGCGGGGACAGTGAAGAGACCCAGTACTTC
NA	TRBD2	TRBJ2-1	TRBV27	CASSSTGGVSGLRVQFF	TGTGCCAGCAGTTCCACCGGGGGGGTTAGCGGCCTAAGAGTGCAGTTCTTC
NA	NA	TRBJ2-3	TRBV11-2	CASSLGGRTDTQYF	TGTGCCAGCAGCTTAGGGGGCCGCACAGATACGCAGTATTTT
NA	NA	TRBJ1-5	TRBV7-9	CASSLGGYSNQPQHF	TGTGCCAGCAGCCTCGGGGGTTATAGCAATCAGCCCCAGCATTTT
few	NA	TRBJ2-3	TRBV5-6	CASSPPQGPGDTQYF	TGTGCCAGCAGCCCTCCACAGGGTCCCGGCGATACGCAGTATTTT
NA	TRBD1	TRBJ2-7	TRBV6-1	CATGTGGPYEQYF	TGTGCCACCGGGACAGGGGGTCCCTACGAGCAGTACTTC
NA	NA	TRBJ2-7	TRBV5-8	CASSLSAAPLYEQYF	TGTGCCAGCAGCTTGTCTGCTGCCCCACTCTACGAGCAGTACTTC
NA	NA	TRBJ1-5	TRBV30	CAWSVAERQPQHF	TGTGCCTGGAGTGTGGCGGAACGTCAGCCCCAGCATTTT
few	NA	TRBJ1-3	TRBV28	CASSSTNRVSGNTIYF	TGTGCCAGCAGCTCAACAAACAGGGTCTCTGGAAACACCATATATTTT
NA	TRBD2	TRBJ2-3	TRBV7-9	CASSLVTGGLNTQYF	TGTGCCAGCAGCTTAGTTACGGGGGGGCTAAATACGCAGTATTTT
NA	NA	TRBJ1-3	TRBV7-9	CASSLGPTSGNTIYF	TGTGCCAGCAGCTTAGGCCCGACTTCCGGAAACACCATATATTTT
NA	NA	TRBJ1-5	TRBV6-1	CASSEDGGVNQPQHF	TGTGCCAGCAGTGAAGACGGGGGGGTCAATCAGCCCCAGCATTTT
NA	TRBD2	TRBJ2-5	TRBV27	CASSLSMVAGKTQYF	TGTGCCAGCAGTTTATCGATGGTAGCGGGAAAGACCCAGTACTTC
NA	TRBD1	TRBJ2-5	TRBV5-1	CASSILQGQETQYF	TGCGCCAGCAGCATCTTACAGGGGCAAGAGACCCAGTACTTC
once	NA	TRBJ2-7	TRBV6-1	CASSEALPGIGHEQYF	TGTGCCAGCAGTGAAGCTCTCCCCGGGATCGGCCACGAGCAGTACTTC
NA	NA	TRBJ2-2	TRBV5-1	CASSLGGGLTGELFF	TGCGCCAGCAGCTTGGGAGGTGGACTCACCGGGGAGCTGTTTTTT
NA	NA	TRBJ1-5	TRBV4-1	CASSQVVQGNQPQHF	TGCGCCAGCAGCCAAGTAGTTCAGGGGAATCAGCCCCAGCATTTT
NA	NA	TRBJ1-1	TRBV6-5	CASSRGGENTEAFF	TGTGCCAGCAGCCGAGGGGGGGAGAACACTGAAGCTTTCTTT
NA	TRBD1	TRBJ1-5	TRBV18	CASSLDRGQQPQHF	TGTGCCAGCTCGCTCGACAGGGGTCAACAGCCCCAGCATTTT
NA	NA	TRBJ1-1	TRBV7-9	CASARGGMAEAFF	TGTGCCAGCGCCCGGGGGGGGATGGCTGAAGCTTTCTTT
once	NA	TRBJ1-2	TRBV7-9	CASSSGAISSYGYTF	TGTGCCAGCAGCTCGGGAGCCATAAGCAGCTATGGCTACACCTTC
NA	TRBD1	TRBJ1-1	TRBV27	CASSLEGAWGNTEAFF	TGTGCCAGCAGTTTAGAGGGGGCCTGGGGGAACACTGAAGCTTTCTTT
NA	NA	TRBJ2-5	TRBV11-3	CASSPNNQETQYF	TGTGCCAGCAGCCCGAACAACCAAGAGACCCAGTACTTC